Below are 19 T cell receptor beta chains sequenced from a single sample in a study of cytomegalovirus exposure and HLA in healthy donors. The PCR contained 60 Vbeta and 13 Jbeta primers. TCRdb's copy holds only in-frame clones and misses some; the assay was immunoSEQ multiplex PCR. The table shows more than 45,000 clones, with approximately 70% occurring only once. The sample taken for sequencing was PBMCs. Receptor source: a man aged 25 to 45 in good health and CMV-seronegative.

This chain connects TRBV20-1 to TRBJ1-2; 11 nucleotides line up with TRBD1. The CDR3 is 11 residues long. Unmatched junction bases numbered 2, after V lost 5 bases and J lost 9 bases. Germline CDR1 and CDR2: DFQATT and SNEGSKA (reference sequence). The CDR3 region is CSARTGGSYTF. The CDR3 bases are TGCAGTGCTCGGACAGGGGGCAGCTACACCTTC.

This sequence joins TRBV5-1 and TRBJ2-7, with D hard to call. The germline CDR1 and CDR2 sequences are SGHRS and YFSETQ. V gave up 6 bases and J gave up 7 bases, with 11 bases separating them. The length of the CDR3 is 11 residues. The CDR3 DNA reads TGCGCCAGCAACCACGCCGGTGAGCAGTACTTC. It codes for CASNHAGEQYF. Full variable domain (missing parts from reference TRBV5-1 and TRBJ2-7): KAGVTQTPRYLIKTRGQQVTLSCSPISGHRSVSWYQQTPGQGLQFLFEYFSETQRNKGNFPGRFSGRQFSNSRSEMNVSTLELGDSALYLCASNHAGEQYFGPGTRLTVT.

The CDR3 DNA reads TGTGCCAGCAGCCAAGTCCAGGGGGCATGGGAGACCCAGTACTTC. Its translation: CASSQVQGAWETQYF. This sequence joins TRBV14 and TRBJ2-5; 8 nucleotides agree with TRBD1. Unmatched junction bases numbered 6, after V lost 1 base and J lost 5 bases. The germline CDR1 and CDR2 sequences are SGHDN and FVKESK. CDR3 length: 15 amino acids.

This clone was counted only a few times. This sequence joins TRBV5-4 and TRBJ2-1; 8 bases are shared with TRBD2. The V segment lost 0 bases and the J segment 0 bases; nucleotides outside the gene matches: 5. Germline CDR1 is SGHNT and CDR2 is YYREEE (reference sequence). The CDR3 covers 17 residues. The CDR3 coding sequence is TGTGCCAGCAGCTTGGCTATAGCGGGGAGCTCCTACAATGAGCAGTTCTTC. The encoded protein is CASSLAIAGSSYNEQFF.

This clone was seen more than once but under ten times. The chain employs TRBV21-1 and TRBJ2-1; TRBD2 was called by the table and not checked on the DNA. TRBV21-1 is a recognized pseudogene. The length of the CDR3 is 19 residues. The CDR3 coding sequence is TGTGCCAGCAGCACGACTAGGACTAGCGGGAGGGCGGTCTACAATGAGCAGTTCTTC. Its translation: CASSTTRTSGRAVYNEQFF.

The chain has TRBV27 and TRBJ2-3; 9 positions match TRBD2. V shed 6 bases and J 2 bases; nucleotides not matched to a gene: 6. The CDR3 consists of 15 residues. Per the germline V gene, CDR1 is MNHEY and CDR2 is SMNVEV (reference sequence). Here the CDR3 DNA reads TGTGCCAGCAGGGGGCAGCGGGGGGCCACAGATACGCAGTATTTT. This encodes CASRGQRGATDTQYF.

V usage is TRBV30 and J usage is TRBJ2-2, with D uncertain. Trimming took off 0 bases at V and 2 bases at J, with 7 bases between the two ends. Germline CDR1 reads GTSNPN; CDR2 reads SVGIG (reference sequence). The CDR3 extends over 14 amino acids. The CDR3 reads CAWSVSLNTGELFF. CDR3 DNA sequence: TGTGCCTGGAGTGTAAGCCTCAACACCGGGGAGCTGTTTTTT.

This clone was observed a few times. The J gene is TRBJ2-2, the V gene TRBV5-1, with D perhaps matching TRBD1 (5 bases). Trimming took off 1 base at V and 5 bases at J, with 9 bases between the two ends. The CDR3 is 14 amino acids. Germline V CDR1 and CDR2: SGHRS, YFSETQ. The CDR3 loop reads CASSLTRDTGELFF. CDR3 sequence (DNA): TGCGCCAGCAGCTTGACCAGGGATACCGGGGAGCTGTTTTTT.

The chain has TRBV5-6 and TRBJ2-5; TRBD2 matches 10 bases. Germline assignment: CDR1 SGHDT and CDR2 YYEEEE. The CDR3 consists of 16 residues. The V and J ends lost 6 bases and 5 bases, in that order; junction bases with no gene match: 13. CDR3 sequence reads: CASMRSGTSVRETQYF. CDR3 in DNA: TGTGCCAGCATGAGGAGTGGGACTAGCGTACGGGAGACCCAGTACTTC. The variable domain in full, completed from reference TRBV5-6 and TRBJ2-5, reads DAGVTQSPTHLIKTRGQQVTLRCSPKSGHDTVSWYQQALGQGPQFIFQYYEEEERQRGNFPDRFSGHQFPNYSSELNVNALLLGDSALYLCASMRSGTSVRETQYFGPGTRLLVL.

The chain carries TRBV11-2 and TRBJ2-5; unclear D gene. Trimming pared 1 base from V and 7 bases from J, leaving 7 bases between. The CDR3 sequence is 12 residues long. Germline V gives CDR1 SGHAT, CDR2 FQNNGV. The CDR3 loop reads CASSLAVGTQYF. The CDR3 region has the DNA TGTGCCAGCAGCTTAGCTGTCGGGACCCAGTACTTC.

This clone has more than one count but fewer than ten. Here the CDR3 reads CASSLGYGQGTEQYF. The CDR3 region has the DNA TGTGCCAGCAGCTTAGGTTATGGACAGGGGACCGAGCAGTACTTC. The chain carries TRBV7-6 and TRBJ2-7; TRBD1 matches at 9 bases. V lost 1 base, J lost 6 bases, and 7 bases stayed unmatched. CDR1 is SGHVS and CDR2 is FNYEAQ in the germline V gene. This CDR3 region has 15 residues.

The rearrangement uses TRBV11-1 and TRBJ2-1; perhaps TRBD2 as D (5 bases). This CDR3 spans 15 amino acids. The ends were cut back, 5 bases at V and 0 bases at J, with 11 bases in the middle. Germline CDR1 SGHAT, CDR2 FQDESV (reference sequence). The CDR3 DNA sequence: TGTGCCAGCAGCGCTACTAGGAGCTCCTACAATGAGCAGTTCTTC. Translating it yields CASSATRSSYNEQFF.

The chain carries TRBV11-2 and TRBJ2-3, with D tentatively TRBD1 (5 bases). Germline lookup yields CDR1 SGHAT and CDR2 FQNNGV. This CDR3 spans 18 amino acids. Trimming pared 2 bases from V and 2 bases from J, leaving 20 bases between. CDR3 loop: CASSLSRKGFLTTDTQYF. CDR3 nucleotide sequence: TGTGCCAGCAGCTTAAGCCGCAAGGGGTTCTTGACCACAGATACGCAGTATTTT.

V and J are TRBV2 and TRBJ2-7; D gene ambiguous. In germline, CDR1 is SNHLY, CDR2 FYNNEI. The V end was cut by 6 bases, the J end by 3 bases, with 6 bases between. The CDR3 consists of 11 residues. CDR3 sequence reads: CASSAIYEQYF. The DNA for the CDR3 is TGTGCCAGCAGCGCTATCTACGAGCAGTACTTC.

The chain links TRBV5-1 to TRBJ2-2, with 7 nucleotides matching TRBD2. V lost 0 bases, J lost 4 bases, and 3 bases stayed unmatched. The germline V gene has CDR1 SGHRS and CDR2 YFSETQ. This CDR3 region has 15 residues. The CDR3 DNA reads TGCGCCAGCAGCTTGGGGGAGGGCCTCACCGGGGAGCTGTTTTTT. Protein: CASSLGEGLTGELFF. The full variable domain, rest sourced from reference TRBV5-1 and TRBJ2-2, is KAGVTQTPRYLIKTRGQQVTLSCSPISGHRSVSWYQQTPGQGLQFLFEYFSETQRNKGNFPGRFSGRQFSNSRSEMNVSTLELGDSALYLCASSLGEGLTGELFFGEGSRLTVL.

The chain couples TRBV14 to TRBJ2-3; TRBD1 matches 8 bases. The CDR3 consists of 17 residues. In germline, CDR1 is SGHDN, CDR2 FVKESK. After removal of 2 bases from V and 4 bases from J, the junction contained 11 bases not matched to a gene. The CDR3 DNA reads TGTGCCAGCAGCCAAAGGGTCTCAGGGGGCAGAGCAGATACGCAGTATTTT. Its protein product is CASSQRVSGGRADTQYF.

This clone was recorded once. V gene TRBV9 combines with J gene TRBJ2-7; the match to TRBD2 covers 9 bases. The ends lost 0 bases at V and 5 bases at J; junction bases unmatched: 12. The CDR3 totals 17 residues. Germline loops: CDR1 SGDLS, CDR2 YYNGEE. The CDR3 DNA is TGTGCCAGCAGCGTAGCTCCGTCGGGACTAGCAACCCACGAGCAGTACTTC. As protein: CASSVAPSGLATHEQYF.

This clone appeared once. V gene TRBV5-4 combines with J gene TRBJ1-2; 7 positions match TRBD1. Looked up from germline, CDR1 is SGHNT and CDR2 is YYREEE (reference sequence). The length of the CDR3 is 15 residues. The trim removed 0 bases at V and 0 bases at J, leaving 2 bases unmatched. The CDR3: CASSLGQGPNYGYTF. The DNA for the CDR3 is TGTGCCAGCAGCTTGGGACAGGGACCTAACTATGGCTACACCTTC.

The rearrangement links TRBV29-1 to TRBJ1-1; D is ambiguous. This CDR3 has 13 amino acids. Germline V gene sequence: CDR1 SQVTM, CDR2 ANQGSEA. The germline V and J ends were trimmed by 7 bases and 3 bases, with 15 bases remaining between them. The CDR3 is CSAASEGYTEAFF. CDR3 DNA sequence: TGCAGCGCCGCGTCCGAGGGTTACACTGAAGCTTTCTTT.